A single sample gave rise to the 23 T cell receptor beta chains below, sequenced in a study of cytomegalovirus exposure and HLA in healthy donors (TCRdb year 2017). Libraries were built with the immunoSEQ multiplex PCR assay. For the multiplex PCR, a mixture combining 60 forward primers for TCR Vbeta segments and 13 reverse primers for TCR Jbeta segments was used. In its TCRdb copy, this immuneACCESS table keeps in-frame sequences only and misses some clones. Where compared with another copy, unresolved V genes explain less than half of these, and the others have no known cause. The sample has more than 20,000 clones on record, around 82% of them singletons. 6% to 9.5% of the sample rests with the top ten. Sequences were obtained from PBMCs. These receptors were collected from a man aged 60 to 69 in good health and CMV-seronegative.

Comment on this clone: Distinct nucleotide sequences in the sample also encode this CDR3. The chain has TRBV19 and TRBJ1-4; no reliable D call. V dropped 2 bases and J dropped 8 bases, with 3 bases sitting between them. The germline V gene encodes CDR1 LNHDA and CDR2 SQIVND (reference sequence). CDR3 length: 11 residues. Here the CDR3 reads CASSIQEKLFF. CDR3 nucleotides: TGTGCCAGTAGTATACAAGAAAAACTGTTTTTT.

V gene TRBV7-9 combines with J gene TRBJ2-1; TRBD2 matches at 8 bases. The CDR3 loop spans 15 amino acids. V was clipped by 5 bases and J by 4 bases; unmatched bases: 7. Germline CDR1 is SEHNR and CDR2 is FQNEAQ (reference sequence). CDR3 residues: CASSGSGGPYNEQFF. CDR3 in DNA: TGTGCCAGCAGCGGCTCGGGGGGGCCTTACAATGAGCAGTTCTTC.

As to this clone: The junction and the germline gene differ at one end; a read error may be behind it. The chain links TRBV7-9 to TRBJ2-3, with TRBD2 identical over 8 bases. CDR1 SEHNR and CDR2 FQNEAQ come from the germline V gene (reference sequence). The CDR3 is made up of 12 amino acids. CDR3 amino acids: CSSSPGGDTQYF. In DNA form, the CDR3 reads TGTTCCAGCAGCCCGGGGGGGGATACGCAGTATTTT.

The chain carries TRBV28 and TRBJ1-2, with D maybe TRBD1 (6 bases). V lost 6 bases, J lost 9 bases, and 20 bases lay in between. Germline loops: CDR1 MDHEN, CDR2 SYDVKM. The CDR3 runs 14 residues. CDR3 amino acids: CASRWDTRGLSYTF. The CDR3 coding sequence is TGTGCCAGCAGGTGGGACACTCGGGGCTTGAGCTACACCTTC.

The chain is built from TRBV18 and TRBJ2-7; possible D gene TRBD1, 5 bases. V lost 3 bases and J lost 7, with 13 bases in between. Germline assignment: CDR1 KGHSH and CDR2 LQKENI. The CDR3 extends over 13 amino acids. CDR3 amino acids: CASSPLGEGEQYF. The CDR3 DNA sequence: TGTGCCAGCTCACCGCTAGGGGAAGGGGAGCAGTACTTC.

This clone was counted a single time. The gene calls are TRBV10-2 and TRBJ2-7, with 9 bases aligning to TRBD1. Germline V CDR1 and CDR2: WSHSY, SAAADI. V gave up 7 bases and J gave up 5 bases; unmatched junction bases: 6. The CDR3 is 13 amino acids. CDR3 nucleotide sequence: TGCGCCAGCATGGGGACAGGGAGCCACGAGCAGTACTTC. Amino acid sequence: CASMGTGSHEQYF.

The CDR3 loop reads CASSPGGLYGYTF. CDR3 bases: TGTGCCAGCAGTCCGGGGGGGCTCTATGGCTACACCTTC. The V call is TRBV28, the J call TRBJ1-2, with a tentative D call TRBD1 (6 bases). V lost 5 bases and J 4 bases, leaving 11 bases between the germline ends. The CDR3 has 13 residues. Germline CDR1 reads MDHEN; CDR2 reads SYDVKM.

The chain joins TRBV19 to TRBJ2-7, with D maybe TRBD2 (6 bases). Per germline, CDR1 LNHDA and CDR2 SQIVND (reference sequence). The CDR3 loop spans 14 amino acids. V shed 4 bases and J shed 0 bases, with 10 bases lying between them. The CDR3 DNA reads as TGTGCCAGTAGTACCGGGACTCTCTCCTACGAGCAGTACTTC. It yields the protein CASSTGTLSYEQYF.

The rearrangement links TRBV5-1 to TRBJ2-5; 7 bases match TRBD1. The CDR3 length is 15 residues. Germline CDR1 and CDR2: SGHRS and YFSETQ. V shed 5 bases, J shed 6 bases, and the junction held 13 bases outside the gene matches. The CDR3 DNA reads as TGCGCCAGCAGTCCCCCGGGACAGAGATTAAAGACCCAGTACTTC. The encoded protein is CASSPPGQRLKTQYF.

This sequence joins TRBV7-9 and TRBJ1-1, with 8 bases aligning to TRBD1. Germline loops: CDR1 SEHNR, CDR2 FQNEAQ (reference sequence). Losses at the gene ends were 4 bases for V and 1 base for J; bases not matched to a gene: 5. The CDR3 consists of 15 residues. This CDR3 is CASSSTDRGNTEAFF. The CDR3 DNA reads as TGTGCCAGCAGCTCTACCGACAGGGGGAACACTGAAGCTTTCTTT.

This clone was seen a handful of times. This chain links TRBV2 with TRBJ2-1; tentatively, D is TRBD2 (5 bases). The CDR3 covers 15 residues. The germline gives CDR1 SNHLY, CDR2 FYNNEI. V lost 6 bases and J 0 bases, leaving 12 bases between the germline ends. CDR3 region: CASREDLSSYNEQFF. The CDR3 bases are TGTGCCAGCAGGGAGGACCTAAGCTCCTACAATGAGCAGTTCTTC.

The chain combines TRBV28 with TRBJ2-7, with a weak D call TRBD2 (6 bases). From germline, CDR1 is MDHEN and CDR2 SYDVKM. The CDR3 loop spans 16 amino acids. V was shortened by 5 bases and J by 7 bases, with 24 bases between the two germline ends. The chain's CDR3 is CASSLLGGPGVREQYF. In DNA form, the CDR3 reads TGTGCCAGCAGTCTACTCGGGGGACCGGGTGTTAGGGAGCAGTACTTC.

This clone was recorded only once. Its ends do not fully match the called genes, so a read error is possible. The V and J genes are TRBV19 and TRBJ1-2, with 7 bases that match TRBD1. CDR3 length: 13 amino acids. Germline V gives CDR1 LNHDA, CDR2 SQIVND (reference sequence). The CDR3 DNA reads as TGTGCCAGTAGACCGACAGGGACGAGTGGCTACCCCTTC. Translating it yields CASRPTGTSGYPF.

This clone was observed a few times. The chain links TRBV2 to TRBJ2-7, with D maybe TRBD2 (5 bases). Per germline, CDR1 SNHLY and CDR2 FYNNEI. The V and J ends lost 4 bases and 0 bases respectively, with 13 bases between them. The CDR3 spans 15 residues. CDR3 bases: TGTGCCAGCAGTGTACTTGAGCGGAGCTCCTACGAGCAGTACTTC. It translates to CASSVLERSSYEQYF.

V gene TRBV6-8 combines with J gene TRBJ2-5, with D possibly TRBD1 on 5 matching bases. The J call may be mistaken, given a closer DNA end match to TRBJ2-7. The V gene's germline CDR1 is MNHGY and CDR2 SAAAGT. This CDR3 region has 16 residues. The CDR3 DNA sequence: TGTGCCAGCAGCCCCGGGCACAGGCCTTACTCCTACGAGCAGTACTTC. Its translation is CASSPGHRPYSYEQYF.

Regarding this clone: Compared with germline, one end of the junction differs, possibly owing to a read error. The gene calls are TRBV11-1 and TRBJ2-5; 13 bases fit TRBD2. Germline-derived CDR1 and CDR2 are SGHAT and FQDESV (reference sequence). The CDR3 loop spans 16 amino acids. The chain's CDR3 is CARSSGLAGAQETQYF. The DNA of the CDR3 is TGTGCCCGCAGCTCCGGACTAGCGGGGGCACAAGAGACCCAGTACTTC.

This clone was seen more than once but under ten times. The CDR3 DNA is TGTGCCTGGAGTAATCAGGCCGATCAGCCCCAGCATTTT. Its protein is CAWSNQADQPQHF. V gene TRBV30 combines with J gene TRBJ1-5; no firm D call. Trimming stripped 2 bases from V and 5 bases from J, with 10 bases between. There are 13 residues in the CDR3. CDR1 is GTSNPN, CDR2 SVGIG, per germline (reference sequence).

CDR3: CASSPKGRDEQFF. The CDR3 DNA sequence: TGTGCCAGCTCACCTAAAGGGAGGGATGAGCAGTTCTTC. The chain is built from TRBV18 and TRBJ2-1; 7 bases line up with TRBD2. This CDR3 is built from 13 residues. Looked up from germline, CDR1 is KGHSH and CDR2 is LQKENI. J gave up 8 bases and V 3 bases, and 4 bases lay outside the gene matches.

The V call is TRBV4-1, the J call TRBJ2-3; tentative D call: TRBD2 (6 bases). CDR3 length equals 14 residues. V lost 4 bases to trimming and J lost 5 bases, with 13 bases between them. Germline-derived CDR1 and CDR2 are MGHRA and YSYEKL. The CDR3 region is CASSPQWEEDTQYF. In DNA form, the CDR3 reads TGCGCCAGCAGCCCCCAATGGGAGGAAGATACGCAGTATTTT.

Regarding this clone: At one boundary the junction diverges from the germline segment, which might be a read error. V usage is TRBV7-9 and J usage is TRBJ2-7, with 9 bases aligning to TRBD1. Germline assignment: CDR1 SEHNR and CDR2 FQNEAQ (reference sequence). The CDR3 sequence is 15 residues long. The CDR3 reads CSSSASGTGFNEQYF. CDR3 bases: TGTTCCAGCAGCGCATCCGGGACAGGGTTCAACGAGCAGTACTTC.

The chain employs TRBV4-1 and TRBJ1-2, with 11 bases fitting TRBD1. V was clipped by 5 bases and J by 3 bases; unmatched bases: 8. Germline CDR1 and CDR2: MGHRA and YSYEKL. The CDR3 is 16 amino acids. The CDR3 DNA follows: TGCGCCAGCAGCTCGCAAGGGGACAGGGGGGACTATGGCTACACCTTC. Translation gives CASSSQGDRGDYGYTF.

Concerning this clone itself: The sample has other DNA sequences that encode this CDR3 too. This chain links TRBV5-5 with TRBJ1-5, with 8 positions matching TRBD1. The trim removed 4 bases at V and 3 bases at J, leaving 6 bases unmatched. The V gene's germline CDR1 is SGHKS and CDR2 YYEKEE (reference sequence). The CDR3 runs 15 residues. CDR3 DNA sequence: TGTGCCAGCAGCCCATGGACAGGGATCAATCAGCCCCAGCATTTT. It translates to CASSPWTGINQPQHF.

The gene calls are TRBV19 and TRBJ2-3; 12 bases map to TRBD1. The V segment lost 4 bases and the J segment 2 bases; nucleotides outside the gene matches: 10. This CDR3 spans 18 amino acids. CDR1 and CDR2 from the germline V gene are LNHDA and SQIVND (reference sequence). This CDR3 reads CASSSPRDRGPFTDTQYF. The CDR3 region has the DNA TGTGCCAGTAGTAGCCCCCGGGACAGGGGGCCTTTCACAGATACGCAGTATTTT.